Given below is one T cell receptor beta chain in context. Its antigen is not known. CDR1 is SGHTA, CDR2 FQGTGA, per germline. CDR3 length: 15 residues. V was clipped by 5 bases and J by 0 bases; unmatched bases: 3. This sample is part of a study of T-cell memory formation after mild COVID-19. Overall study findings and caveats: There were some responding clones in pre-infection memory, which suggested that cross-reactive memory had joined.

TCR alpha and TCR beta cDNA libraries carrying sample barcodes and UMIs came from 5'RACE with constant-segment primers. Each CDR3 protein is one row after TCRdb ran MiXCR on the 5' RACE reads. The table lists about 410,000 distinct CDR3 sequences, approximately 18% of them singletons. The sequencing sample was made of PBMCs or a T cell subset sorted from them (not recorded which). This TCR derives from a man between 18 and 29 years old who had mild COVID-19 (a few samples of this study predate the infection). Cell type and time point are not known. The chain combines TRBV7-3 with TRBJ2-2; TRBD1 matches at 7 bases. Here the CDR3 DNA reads TGTGCCAGCAGCAGAGGACAGGCGAACACCGGGGAGCTGTTTTTT. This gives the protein CASSRGQANTGELFF.